A single sample is the source of the 28 T cell receptor beta chains below, sequenced in a study of control samples from healthy donors and cancer patients. Sequencing used immunoSEQ multiplex PCR; TCRdb keeps in-frame clones, though not all of them. This table holds 100,000 to 150,000 clones, about nine tenths found once. The sample taken for sequencing was blood. The receptor source for this set is a woman aged 50 to 60 in good health.

The chain couples TRBV30 to TRBJ1-1, with TRBD1 matching 7 bases. The length of the CDR3 is 12 residues. With V trimmed by 5 bases and J by 1 base, 1 base remained unmatched. Germline V gene data show CDR1 as GTSNPN and CDR2 as SVGIG (reference sequence). The CDR3 protein is CAWRDRNTEAFF. The DNA of the CDR3 is TGTGCCTGGCGGGACAGGAACACTGAAGCTTTCTTT.

The rearrangement links TRBV5-1 to TRBJ2-5; D gene uncertain. Germline lookup yields CDR1 SGHRS and CDR2 YFSETQ. The CDR3 is 15 residues long. V lost 0 bases, J lost 1 base, and 10 bases lay in between. CDR3 coding DNA: TGCGCCAGCAGCTTGGGGCCAGGCCGCCAAGAGACCCAGTACTTC. Residues: CASSLGPGRQETQYF. Full variable domain (rest looked up from reference TRBV5-1 and TRBJ2-5): KAGVTQTPRYLIKTRGQQVTLSCSPISGHRSVSWYQQTPGQGLQFLFEYFSETQRNKGNFPGRFSGRQFSNSRSEMNVSTLELGDSALYLCASSLGPGRQETQYFGPGTRLLVL.

Comment on this clone: One end of the junction is discordant with germline, which a read error may explain. In DNA form, the CDR3 reads TGCAGTGCAACGATGGACAGCGATTACTTC. Protein product: CSATMDSDYF. J is TRBJ1-2 and V is TRBV20-1; possibly TRBD1 for D (6 bases). This CDR3 spans 10 amino acids. Germline V gives CDR1 DFQATT, CDR2 SNEGSKA (reference sequence).

The gene calls are TRBV19 and TRBJ1-2; a weak D match, TRBD1 (5 bases). The germline V gene has CDR1 LNHDA and CDR2 SQIVND (reference sequence). The V end was cut by 2 bases, the J end by 4 bases, with 14 bases between. The CDR3 covers 15 residues. CDR3 DNA: TGTGCCAGTAGTATACGGGCGCAGGACATCTATGGCTACACCTTC. Its translation is CASSIRAQDIYGYTF.

The rearrangement links TRBV25-1 to TRBJ2-5; D unresolved. Germline V lookup: CDR1 MGHDK, CDR2 SYGVNS. CDR3 size: 14 residues. The ends were cut back, 3 bases at V and 9 bases at J, with 17 bases in the middle. The CDR3 is CASSDEIGVRAQYF. The DNA of the CDR3 is TGTGCCAGCAGTGACGAGATAGGCGTTAGGGCCCAGTACTTC. The entire variable domain, with the rest obtained from reference TRBV25-1 and TRBJ2-5, is as follows: EADIYQTPRYLVIGTGKKITLECSQTMGHDKMYWYQQDPGMELHLIHYSYGVNSTEKGDLSSESTVSRIRTEHFPLTLESARPSHTSQYLCASSDEIGVRAQYFGPGTRLLVL.

The gene calls are TRBV6-4 and TRBJ1-1; no clear D. Germline CDR1 is MRHNA and CDR2 is SNTAGT. There are 11 residues in the CDR3. V lost 0 bases, J lost 9 bases, and 5 bases lay in between. The CDR3 DNA reads as TGTGCCAGCAGTGACTCTGGGAAAGCTTTCTTT. Its translation is CASSDSGKAFF.

V usage is TRBV19 and J usage is TRBJ1-3; TRBD1 is a possible D gene (5 bases). CDR1 and CDR2 from the germline V gene are LNHDA and SQIVND (reference sequence). V was shortened by 1 base and J by 0 bases, with 7 bases between the two germline ends. CDR3 length equals 15 residues. The CDR3 bases are TGTGCCAGTAGTATAGCTGGGACCTCTGGAAACACCATATATTTT. Its translation: CASSIAGTSGNTIYF. The full variable domain, rest sourced from reference TRBV19 and TRBJ1-3, is DGGITQSPKYLFRKEGQNVTLSCEQNLNHDAMYWYRQDPGQGLRLIYYSQIVNDFQKGDIAEGYSVSREKKESFPLTVTSAQKNPTAFYLCASSIAGTSGNTIYFGEGSWLTVV.

The J gene is TRBJ2-3, the V gene TRBV15; D possibly corresponds to TRBD1 (6 bases). Germline-derived CDR1 and CDR2 are LNHNV and YYDKDF (reference sequence). The length of the CDR3 is 15 residues. The V gene lost 4 bases and the J gene lost 6 bases, with 17 bases spanning the gap. The CDR3 sequence: CATSKPQGPTDTQYF. DNA of the CDR3: TGTGCCACCAGCAAACCACAGGGTCCCACGGATACGCAGTATTTT.

The chain recombines TRBV5-1 with TRBJ2-7, with D tentatively TRBD1 (5 bases). Germline CDR1 and CDR2: SGHRS and YFSETQ. The CDR3 spans 13 residues. Trimming left V 0 bases short and J 4 bases short, with 8 bases between. The CDR3 is CASSLVSGYEQYF. Written as DNA, the CDR3 is TGCGCCAGCAGCTTGGTTTCAGGGTACGAGCAGTACTTC.

V gene TRBV5-1 combines with J gene TRBJ2-1; D remains unclear. CDR3 size: 15 residues. Trimming shortened V by 6 bases and J by 2 bases, and 15 bases separated the two germline ends. CDR1 SGHRS and CDR2 YFSETQ come from the germline V gene. The CDR3 DNA sequence: TGCGCCAGCAAGGAAGACAATATACCCTACAATGAGCAGTTCTTC. This codes for CASKEDNIPYNEQFF.

This chain joins TRBV11-2 and TRBJ2-5; D is possibly TRBD1 (6 bases). CDR3 length: 14 amino acids. In germline, CDR1 is SGHAT, CDR2 FQNNGV. V lost 8 bases and J 4 bases, leaving 17 bases between the germline ends. The CDR3 sequence: CASYGQSTGETQYF. DNA of the CDR3: TGTGCCAGCTATGGACAGTCCACAGGAGAGACCCAGTACTTC.

This clone appeared once. The chain recombines TRBV19 with TRBJ2-1, with TRBD2 matching 8 bases. This CDR3 is 14 amino acids long. Germline CDR1 LNHDA, CDR2 SQIVND (reference sequence). The V segment lost 5 bases and the J segment 8 bases; nucleotides outside the gene matches: 8. The CDR3 here is CASSLSGTWDEQFF. CDR3 nucleotide sequence: TGTGCCAGTAGTCTTAGCGGGACCTGGGATGAGCAGTTCTTC.

This chain joins TRBV4-1 and TRBJ2-3; D is unclear. The CDR3 totals 13 residues. Trimming pared 4 bases from V and 3 bases from J, leaving 8 bases between. CDR1 and CDR2 from the germline V gene are MGHRA and YSYEKL. CDR3 nucleotides: TGCGCCAGCAGCCTGCTCGGGACAGATACGCAGTATTTT. This codes for CASSLLGTDTQYF.

The rearrangement joins TRBV2 to TRBJ1-2; unclear D gene. Germline CDR1 is SNHLY and CDR2 is FYNNEI. Trimming stripped 7 bases from V and 8 bases from J, with 11 bases between. The CDR3 extends over 11 amino acids. The CDR3 sequence: CASMSLRGYTF. For the CDR3, the DNA is TGTGCCAGCATGTCCCTCCGGGGCTACACCTTC.

The chain combines TRBV15 with TRBJ1-2; TRBD1 matches 7 bases. V was pared by 0 bases and J by 4 bases, with 5 bases of the junction left unmatched. Looked up from germline, CDR1 is LNHNV and CDR2 is YYDKDF (reference sequence). This CDR3 has 15 amino acids. The CDR3 loop reads CATSRELTGAYGYTF. In nucleotides, the CDR3 is TGTGCCACCAGCAGAGAACTAACAGGGGCCTATGGCTACACCTTC. The variable domain in full, completed from reference TRBV15 and TRBJ1-2, reads DAMVIQNPRYQVTQFGKPVTLSCSQTLNHNVMYWYQQKSSQAPKLLFHYYDKDFNNEADTPDNFQSRRPNTSFCFLDIRSPGLGDTAMYLCATSRELTGAYGYTFGSGTRLTVV.

The rearrangement joins TRBV30 to TRBJ2-2; 8 nucleotides line up with TRBD1. Trimming took 8 bases from V and 0 from J; bases not matched to a gene: 11. In germline, CDR1 is GTSNPN, CDR2 SVGIG (reference sequence). The CDR3 spans 16 residues. CDR3 sequence reads: CAGTGQGRANTGELFF. The CDR3 DNA follows: TGTGCCGGAACCGGACAGGGACGGGCGAACACCGGGGAGCTGTTTTTT.

V and J are TRBV5-4 and TRBJ1-2; TRBD1 matches at 7 bases. The CDR3 runs to 15 residues. The V gene end was trimmed by 4 bases and the J gene end by 2 bases; junction bases not matched to a gene: 8. Germline assignment: CDR1 SGHNT and CDR2 YYREEE (reference sequence). CDR3 sequence reads: CASSPGGVTNYGYTF. CDR3 coding DNA: TGTGCCAGCAGCCCAGGGGGGGTCACCAACTATGGCTACACCTTC.

The rearrangement links TRBV30 to TRBJ2-1; D is perhaps TRBD2 (5 bases). Germline CDR1 and CDR2: GTSNPN and SVGIG (reference sequence). The length of the CDR3 is 16 residues. Trimming stripped 1 base from V and 5 bases from J, with 18 bases between. Written as DNA, the CDR3 is TGTGCCTGGAGTGAGAGGGTACTGGCTCCGAACAATGAGCAGTTCTTC. Translated, it gives CAWSERVLAPNNEQFF.

This chain joins TRBV5-5 and TRBJ1-1, with D unclear. V was trimmed by 5 bases and J by 0 bases, leaving 11 bases between them. The length of the CDR3 is 14 residues. Germline lookup yields CDR1 SGHKS and CDR2 YYEKEE (reference sequence). The CDR3 loop reads CASRRTEVNTEAFF. CDR3 sequence (DNA): TGTGCCAGCAGACGTACCGAAGTGAACACTGAAGCTTTCTTT.

This CDR3 is CASSSGLARSEQYF. CDR3 nucleotide sequence: TGTGCCAGCAGCTCGGGACTCGCGCGGAGCGAGCAGTACTTC. The chain joins TRBV11-2 to TRBJ2-7; a weak D match, TRBD2 (6 bases). The CDR3 spans 14 residues. CDR1 SGHAT and CDR2 FQNNGV come from the germline V gene. V was trimmed by 4 bases and J by 6 bases, leaving 16 bases between them. Full variable domain (missing parts from reference TRBV11-2 and TRBJ2-7): EAGVAQSPRYKIIEKRQSVAFWCNPISGHATLYWYQQILGQGPKLLIQFQNNGVVDDSQLPKDRFSAERLKGVDSTLKIQPAKLEDSAVYLCASSSGLARSEQYFGPGTRLTVT.

The V and J genes are TRBV28 and TRBJ1-2, with TRBD1 matching 10 bases. Trimming at V came to 5 bases and at J to 5 bases, leaving 8 bases not matched to a gene. The CDR3 length is 15 residues. Germline V gene lookup returns CDR1 MDHEN and CDR2 SYDVKM. This CDR3 is CASSDKGQGWYGYTF. For the CDR3, the DNA is TGTGCCAGCAGTGATAAGGGACAGGGGTGGTATGGCTACACCTTC.

The rearrangement uses TRBV5-1 and TRBJ1-1, with D uncertain. Trimming took 0 bases from V and 4 from J, leaving 13 bases between them. Looked up from germline, CDR1 is SGHRS and CDR2 is YFSETQ. This CDR3 region has 15 residues. The CDR3 loop reads CASSLAVGSGTEAFF. CDR3 DNA: TGCGCCAGCAGCTTGGCCGTAGGCTCCGGCACTGAAGCTTTCTTT.

The V gene is TRBV28, the J gene TRBJ1-1; 10 bases are a match to TRBD1. This CDR3 has 15 amino acids. V trimming: 5 bases; J trimming: 0 bases; junction bases outside the gene matches: 3. The germline V gene encodes CDR1 MDHEN and CDR2 SYDVKM. The CDR3 loop reads CASSPGTGVNTEAFF. As DNA, the CDR3 is TGTGCCAGCAGTCCCGGGACAGGGGTGAACACTGAAGCTTTCTTT.

This chain uses TRBV6-5 with TRBJ1-5; the D is unclear. Germline V CDR1 and CDR2: MNHEY, SVGAGI. The length of the CDR3 is 12 residues. V was clipped by 6 bases and J by 6 bases, with 9 bases between them. The CDR3 is CASSGLGQPQHF. The CDR3 bases are TGTGCCAGCAGCGGGCTCGGTCAGCCCCAGCATTTT.

The chain links TRBV6-6 to TRBJ2-7, with 9 bases identical to TRBD1. The V gene end was trimmed by 4 bases and the J gene end by 0 bases; junction bases not matched to a gene: 7. This CDR3 is built from 16 residues. CDR1 is MNHNY, CDR2 SVGAGI, per germline (reference sequence). CDR3 sequence reads: CASSFVGQGLSYEQYF. CDR3 nucleotides: TGTGCCAGCAGTTTCGTGGGACAGGGTCTCTCCTACGAGCAGTACTTC.

The rearrangement links TRBV5-1 to TRBJ1-2; 8 positions agree with TRBD1. CDR1 SGHRS and CDR2 YFSETQ come from the germline V gene. This CDR3 is built from 15 residues. Losses at the gene ends were 3 bases for V and 3 bases for J; bases not matched to a gene: 7. DNA for the CDR3: TGCGCCAGCAGCTGGGGGACAGGAGATTACTATGGCTACACCTTC. It codes for CASSWGTGDYYGYTF.

The CDR3 loop reads CASRGRPGQETQYF. The CDR3 DNA follows: TGTGCCAGTAGAGGGAGGCCAGGGCAAGAGACCCAGTACTTC. V and J are TRBV19 and TRBJ2-5; possibly TRBD2 for D (6 bases). Germline V gene data show CDR1 as LNHDA and CDR2 as SQIVND (reference sequence). This CDR3 is built from 14 residues. V was shortened by 6 bases and J by 2 bases, with 13 bases between the two germline ends.

The V gene is TRBV5-1, the J gene TRBJ1-1; D is unclear. The germline CDR1 and CDR2 sequences are SGHRS and YFSETQ. The CDR3 loop spans 16 amino acids. The V end was cut by 4 bases, the J end by 0 bases, with 16 bases between. The CDR3 nucleotides read TGCGCCAGCAGCCCGAACACCCGTCTGATGAACACTGAAGCTTTCTTT. Translation: CASSPNTRLMNTEAFF.